Listed here are 28 T cell receptor beta chains from one sample, sequenced in a study of T cell responses to AZD1222 COVID-19 vaccine. Assay: immunoSEQ multiplex PCR; the TCRdb copy retains only in-frame clones and omits some. Among 65,000 to 80,000 clones, about 90% were seen once, and the ten largest hold roughly 7%. The starting material was peripheral blood, obtained on day 0 of MenACWY control vaccination. The origin of the receptors is an adult in good health.

The chain combines TRBV11-1 with TRBJ2-3, with 9 bases that match TRBD2. With 4 bases clipped from V and 0 bases from J, the junction kept 5 bases outside the gene matches. The V gene's germline CDR1 is SGHAT and CDR2 FQDESV (reference sequence). The CDR3 spans 16 residues. CDR3 sequence reads: CASSSRLAVSTDTQYF. CDR3 DNA sequence: TGTGCCAGCAGCTCACGACTAGCGGTCAGCACAGATACGCAGTATTTT.

This chain joins TRBV7-8 and TRBJ2-7, with a weak D call TRBD2 (6 bases). V gave up 2 bases and J gave up 0 bases, with 17 bases separating them. The length of the CDR3 is 17 residues. The germline gives CDR1 SGHVS, CDR2 FQNEAQ. Written as DNA, the CDR3 is TGTGCCAGCAGCTTATCCCCGACTAGTGAAATCTCCTACGAGCAGTACTTC. It is translated as CASSLSPTSEISYEQYF.

In DNA form, the CDR3 reads TGTGCCAGTAGTATCTCAGGACTCAACACTGAAGCTTTCTTT. Translated: CASSISGLNTEAFF. V gene TRBV19 combines with J gene TRBJ1-1; D remains ambiguous. Germline CDR1 is LNHDA and CDR2 is SQIVND (reference sequence). This CDR3 has 14 residues. V was trimmed by 3 bases and J by 2 bases, leaving 10 bases between them.

The chain carries TRBV5-1 and TRBJ2-2, with a weak D call TRBD2 (5 bases). Trimming took off 2 bases at V and 1 base at J, with 6 bases between the two ends. Germline V lookup: CDR1 SGHRS, CDR2 YFSETQ. This CDR3 is 14 amino acids long. The DNA of the CDR3 is TGCGCCAGCAGCTTCCGGGGGAACACCGGGGAGCTGTTTTTT. Protein sequence: CASSFRGNTGELFF. Variable domain in full (rest from reference TRBV5-1 and TRBJ2-2): KAGVTQTPRYLIKTRGQQVTLSCSPISGHRSVSWYQQTPGQGLQFLFEYFSETQRNKGNFPGRFSGRQFSNSRSEMNVSTLELGDSALYLCASSFRGNTGELFFGEGSRLTVL.

The chain recombines TRBV7-9 with TRBJ1-1, with D perhaps matching TRBD1 (5 bases). This CDR3 has 13 residues. V gave up 5 bases and J gave up 6 bases, with 13 bases separating them. CDR1 is SEHNR and CDR2 is FQNEAQ in the germline V gene (reference sequence). In DNA, the CDR3 is TGTGCCAGCAGCCCGGACATAACCTCTGAAGCTTTCTTT. It encodes CASSPDITSEAFF.

CDR3 DNA sequence: TGTGCCAGCAGTGGATACTGGACTAGTCGAGACTACGAGCAGTACTTC. Encoded protein: CASSGYWTSRDYEQYF. The V gene is TRBV6-6, the J gene TRBJ2-7; 7 bases fit TRBD2. This CDR3 region has 16 residues. V was clipped by 5 bases and J by 3 bases; unmatched bases: 13. Per the germline V gene, CDR1 is MNHNY and CDR2 is SVGAGI (reference sequence).

V is TRBV6-4 and J is TRBJ2-2; tentative D call: TRBD1 (6 bases). Germline V gives CDR1 MRHNA, CDR2 SNTAGT. Trimming shortened V by 6 bases and J by 1 base, and 9 bases separated the two germline ends. The CDR3 contains 14 residues. Written as DNA, the CDR3 is TGTGCCAGCAGATCGGACAGGAACACCGGGGAGCTGTTTTTT. It is translated as CASRSDRNTGELFF.

The chain's CDR3 is CASSSQSGQSSYNEQFF. As DNA, the CDR3 is TGCGCCAGCAGCTCACAATCGGGACAGAGCTCCTACAATGAGCAGTTCTTC. The chain uses TRBV5-1 and TRBJ2-1; 7 bases are a match to TRBD1. Germline CDR1 and CDR2: SGHRS and YFSETQ. The CDR3 length is 17 residues. The J segment lost 0 bases and the V segment lost 3 bases, leaving 9 bases of the junction unmatched.

The gene calls are TRBV15 and TRBJ1-2; TRBD1 agrees at 7 bases. Germline CDR1 LNHNV, CDR2 YYDKDF (reference sequence). The CDR3 runs to 13 residues. V was pared by 4 bases and J by 8 bases, with 7 bases of the junction left unmatched. As DNA, the CDR3 is TGTGCCACCAGCATGACAGGGATGAGAGGCTACACCTTC. It encodes CATSMTGMRGYTF.

The chain links TRBV6-6 to TRBJ2-1, with no clear D. From germline, CDR1 is MNHNY and CDR2 SVGAGI (reference sequence). The V and J ends lost 5 bases and 6 bases respectively, with 17 bases between them. The CDR3 loop spans 15 amino acids. Here the CDR3 reads CASSPSAADGNEQFF. The CDR3 DNA follows: TGTGCCAGCAGTCCCTCGGCCGCGGATGGCAATGAGCAGTTCTTC.

This chain joins TRBV7-2 and TRBJ2-2; TRBD1 is a possible D gene (5 bases). The V gene lost 3 bases and the J gene lost 4 bases, with 15 bases spanning the gap. The V gene's germline CDR1 is SGHTA and CDR2 FQGNSA. The CDR3 runs 16 residues. In nucleotides, the CDR3 is TGTGCCAGCAGCTTCGAGTCAGGGTTAGGCACCGGGGAGCTGTTTTTT. Protein: CASSFESGLGTGELFF.

The chain combines TRBV18 with TRBJ1-4; TRBD1 agrees at 10 bases. Germline-derived CDR1 and CDR2 are KGHSH and LQKENI. This CDR3 contains 18 residues. J lost 4 bases, V lost 6 bases, and 14 bases had no gene match. The CDR3 DNA sequence: TGTGCCAGCTCTACCACGAAGGACAGGGGGTCTCGTAATGAAAAACTGTTTTTT. This gives the protein CASSTTKDRGSRNEKLFF.

The genes are TRBV7-3 and TRBJ2-3; possibly TRBD1 for D (6 bases). With 4 bases removed from V and 0 bases from J, the gap between germline ends came to 8 bases. This CDR3 has 14 amino acids. The germline V gene encodes CDR1 SGHTA and CDR2 FQGTGA. Here the CDR3 DNA reads TGTGCCAGCAGCTCCGGACAGAGCACAGATACGCAGTATTTT. It is translated as CASSSGQSTDTQYF.

This chain connects TRBV28 to TRBJ2-3; TRBD1 agrees at 7 bases. The CDR3 totals 15 residues. Per the germline V gene, CDR1 is MDHEN and CDR2 is SYDVKM. J gave up 4 bases and V 5 bases, and 9 bases lay outside the gene matches. CDR3 coding DNA: TGTGCCAGCAGTGTAAGACAGGGTTCGGCAGATACGCAGTATTTT. Encoded protein: CASSVRQGSADTQYF.

The chain couples TRBV9 to TRBJ1-2; D not certain. The CDR3 totals 15 residues. Trimming took off 0 bases at V and 0 bases at J, with 9 bases between the two ends. Germline V gene sequence: CDR1 SGDLS, CDR2 YYNGEE. In nucleotides, the CDR3 is TGTGCCAGCAGCGTAGACCTTAGTGCTAACTATGGCTACACCTTC. This sequence encodes CASSVDLSANYGYTF.

V is TRBV6-1 and J is TRBJ2-4; D tentatively fits TRBD1 or TRBD2 (5 bases each). The germline V and J ends were trimmed by 3 bases and 7 bases, with 16 bases remaining between them. The CDR3 is 15 amino acids. Germline values: CDR1 MNHNS, CDR2 SASEGT. The CDR3 loop is CASSDLGRDLNIQYF. CDR3 sequence (DNA): TGTGCCAGCAGTGATCTCGGCAGGGACCTGAACATTCAGTACTTC.

V usage is TRBV7-2 and J usage is TRBJ1-3; no clear D. The CDR3 sequence is 12 residues long. Germline V lookup: CDR1 SGHTA, CDR2 FQGNSA. Trimming shortened V by 3 bases and J by 2 bases, and 2 bases separated the two germline ends. CDR3 bases: TGTGCCAGCAGCTTGGCTGGAAACACCATATATTTT. Translated: CASSLAGNTIYF.

This chain connects TRBV12-3 or TRBV12-4 to TRBJ1-4, with D unresolved. Trimming cost V 6 bases and J 4 bases, with 6 bases left between them. The CDR3 extends over 12 amino acids. CDR3 nucleotide sequence: TGTGCCAGCAGCTCTGATAATGAAAAACTGTTTTTT. This gives the protein CASSSDNEKLFF.

V gene TRBV15 combines with J gene TRBJ2-7, with 16 bases fitting TRBD2. CDR1 and CDR2 from the germline V gene are LNHNV and YYDKDF (reference sequence). The CDR3 sequence is 18 residues long. Trimming took 1 base from V and 7 from J; bases not matched to a gene: 10. The CDR3 is CATSRVRGLAGGDSEQYF. CDR3 in DNA: TGTGCCACCAGCAGAGTTAGGGGACTAGCGGGAGGGGATAGTGAGCAGTACTTC.

The V call is TRBV7-8, the J call TRBJ1-3; D is unclear. The V and J ends lost 5 bases and 2 bases respectively, with 7 bases between them. The CDR3 runs 13 residues. From germline, CDR1 is SGHVS and CDR2 FQNEAQ. The DNA for the CDR3 is TGTGCCAGCAGCAGATATCCTGGAAACACCATATATTTT. Protein: CASSRYPGNTIYF.

The rearrangement links TRBV3-1 (or the pseudogene TRBV3-2) to TRBJ1-3, with 8 bases aligning to TRBD1. The CDR3 loop spans 19 amino acids. The junction had 18 bases not matched to a gene; V was cut back by 8 bases and J by 0 bases. CDR1 is LGHDT and CDR2 is YNNKEL in the germline V gene (reference sequence). CDR3 amino acids: CASGRAGQVKRLSGNTIYF. The CDR3, as DNA: TGTGCCAGCGGCAGGGCGGGACAGGTGAAGCGGCTCTCTGGAAACACCATATATTTT.

The chain couples TRBV3-1 (or the pseudogene TRBV3-2) to TRBJ2-3; D uncertain. Between the trimmed V and J ends, which lost 4 bases and 6 bases, there was a span of 8 bases. The CDR3 spans 12 residues. The germline V gene has CDR1 LGHDT and CDR2 YNNKEL (reference sequence). CDR3 sequence reads: CASSLLPDTQYF. CDR3 DNA: TGTGCCAGCAGCCTTCTCCCGGATACGCAGTATTTT.

The chain joins TRBV5-4 to TRBJ2-5, with 10 bases identical to TRBD1. Germline CDR1 and CDR2: SGHNT and YYREEE (reference sequence). There are 15 residues in the CDR3. V shed 2 bases and J 5 bases; nucleotides not matched to a gene: 6. The CDR3 protein is CASSLPSDRGETQYF. The CDR3 DNA is TGTGCCAGCAGCTTACCCTCGGACAGGGGGGAGACCCAGTACTTC.

In this sample, this clone turned up a few times. The rearrangement uses TRBV29-1 and TRBJ2-4; 9 bases line up with TRBD2. Germline CDR1 reads SQVTM; CDR2 reads ANQGSEA. The CDR3 totals 15 residues. The V gene end was trimmed by 5 bases and the J gene end by 5 bases; junction bases not matched to a gene: 10. CDR3 bases: TGCAGCGTTCAAGGTAGCGGGAGTGGAGAAAACATTCAGTACTTC. Amino acid sequence: CSVQGSGSGENIQYF.

The J gene is TRBJ2-1, the V gene TRBV24-1; 7 bases match TRBD2. V lost 4 bases and J lost 6; bases outside the gene matches: 8. The length of the CDR3 is 15 residues. The germline CDR1 and CDR2 sequences are KGHDR and SFDVKD. The CDR3 loop reads CATSDPSGPLNEQFF. The CDR3 DNA reads as TGTGCCACCAGTGACCCTAGCGGCCCCCTCAATGAGCAGTTCTTC.

This chain links TRBV5-8 with TRBJ1-5; TRBD1 is a possible D gene (5 bases). The CDR3 length is 15 residues. Germline CDR1 is SGHTS and CDR2 is YDEGEE. V shed 4 bases and J shed 4 bases, with 15 bases lying between them. The CDR3 region is CASSGGTLGNQPQHF. In DNA form, the CDR3 reads TGTGCCAGCAGCGGCGGGACCCTAGGGAATCAGCCCCAGCATTTT.

The DNA of the CDR3 is TGTGCCAGCAGCCAGGGGACTAATGGAAACACCATATATTTT. As protein: CASSQGTNGNTIYF. The chain recombines TRBV3-1 (or the pseudogene TRBV3-2) with TRBJ1-3, with TRBD1 as a possible D gene (5 bases). Per germline, CDR1 LGHDT and CDR2 YNNKEL (reference sequence). Trimming shortened V by 3 bases and J by 3 bases, and 9 bases separated the two germline ends. This CDR3 spans 14 amino acids.

The genes are TRBV30 and TRBJ2-7; 8 nucleotides line up with TRBD1. CDR3 length: 11 residues. CDR1 is GTSNPN, CDR2 SVGIG, per germline (reference sequence). V lost 5 bases to trimming and J lost 4 bases; unmatched junction nucleotides: 1. The CDR3, as DNA: TGTGCCTGGGACAGGGGATACGAGCAGTACTTC. Amino acids: CAWDRGYEQYF.